This record covers a single TCR beta chain. Sequencing was performed with immunoSEQ multiplex PCR; in TCRdb, only in-frame clones are kept and a portion is missing. The sample has fewer than 9,500 clones, approximately 81% seen once; the top ten hold over 4%. Regarding time point: week 3, after first cycle of checkpoint inhibitor. Blood was drawn before treatment and at week 3 after checkpoint blockade. Apart from two fast progressors, RECIST 1.1 response was judged 12 weeks post-infusion. This record comes from a study of blood T cell dynamics during melanoma immunotherapy. The CDR3 has 15 amino acids. The V and J ends lost 1 base and 0 bases respectively, with 8 bases between them. Germline CDR1 SGDLS, CDR2 YYNGEE.

Here the sequenced sample was blood, taken from a patient treated with checkpoint blockade. The J gene is TRBJ1-3, the V gene TRBV9, with no clear D. The receptor was derived from a human donor with melanoma. The CDR3: CASSVLGHSGNTIYF. In nucleotides, the CDR3 is TGTGCCAGCAGCGTATTAGGGCACTCTGGAAACACCATATATTTT.